This T cell receptor (beta chain) stems from a study of T cells in Graves' hyperthyroidism and ophthalmopathy. CDR1 MGHRA and CDR2 YSYEKL come from the germline V gene. V was pared by 1 base and J by 8 bases, with 8 bases between. The CDR3 has 12 residues. Points on this clonotype: Its antigen remains unknown.

Researchers amplified the TCR beta CDR3 regions from RNA transcripts. When the TCR CDR3 underwent first-round RT-PCR, the HTBI primer set was used. A single record per CDR3 protein comes from TCRdb applying MiXCR to the multiplex PCR reads. This table has 750,000 to 900,000 distinct CDR3 sequences, around 39% appearing once. The study, taken as a whole, reports: Ophthalmopathy was separated from stable hyperthyroidism by a 13 V-J model.

The source material was blood. The chain couples TRBV4-1 to TRBJ1-2; D is ambiguous. This TCR derives from a man aged 18 to 35 with Graves' hyperthyroidism. CDR3 in DNA: TGCGCCAGCAGCCAAGGGCTCCGGGGCTACACCTTC. It is translated as CASSQGLRGYTF.